The rows below give T cell receptor beta chains drawn from one sample of a study of human T cells and chemical hapten exposure. MiXCR, run by TCRdb on the RACE reads, gives a single entry per CDR3 protein. The sample has around 380,000 distinct CDR3 sequences; around 4.8% are singletons. This material consisted of whole blood, taken in connection with sensitization to the hapten diphenylcyclopropenone (DPC). The origin of the receptors is a woman aged 50 to 60 with alopecia areata. Some clones in this sample may be carry-over from other donors' samples. Both conserved end residues are part of each CDR3. A D gene is named only where the DNA matches it firmly. Clone size, where shown, is once, few, many, or a class for clones that have expanded.

v_call: TRBV5-5; clone_size: -; j_call: TRBJ2-3; d_call: TRBD2; cdr3_aa: CASSLGTGTSGSPRTQYF; cdr3_nt: TGTGCCAGCAGCTTGGGAACGGGAACTAGCGGGAGTCCAAGGACGCAGTATTTT
v_call: TRBV10-3; clone_size: -; j_call: TRBJ1-2; d_call: TRBD1; cdr3_aa: CAISDAGTGGLGYTF; cdr3_nt: TGTGCCATCAGTGATGCAGGGACAGGGGGCCTGGGCTACACCTTC
v_call: TRBV29-1; clone_size: -; j_call: TRBJ1-5; d_call: -; cdr3_aa: CSASQGVGNQPQHF; cdr3_nt: TGCAGCGCTAGTCAAGGAGTAGGCAATCAGCCCCAGCATTTT
v_call: TRBV18; clone_size: -; j_call: TRBJ2-5; d_call: TRBD2; cdr3_aa: CASSPPGGTRETQYF; cdr3_nt: TGTGCCAGCTCACCACCCGGGGGGACGCGAGAGACCCAGTACTTC
v_call: TRBV12-3/TRBV12-4; clone_size: -; j_call: TRBJ2-3; d_call: -; cdr3_aa: CASSPRESGADTQYF; cdr3_nt: TGTGCCAGCAGTCCCCGGGAGTCGGGGGCAGATACGCAGTATTTT
v_call: TRBV6-1; clone_size: many; j_call: TRBJ1-2; d_call: -; cdr3_aa: CASSEDLWRDYGYTF; cdr3_nt: TGTGCCAGCAGTGAAGACCTGTGGCGAGACTATGGCTACACCTTC
v_call: TRBV20-1; clone_size: -; j_call: TRBJ2-6; d_call: -; cdr3_aa: CSASPTSGANVLTF; cdr3_nt: TGCAGTGCTAGTCCAACCTCTGGGGCCAACGTCCTGACTTTC
v_call: TRBV4-1; clone_size: -; j_call: TRBJ1-2; d_call: TRBD1; cdr3_aa: CASSQDQDRVYGYTF; cdr3_nt: TGCGCCAGCAGCCAAGATCAGGACAGGGTCTATGGCTACACCTTC
v_call: TRBV5-1; clone_size: many; j_call: TRBJ1-5; d_call: -; cdr3_aa: CASRRKWDQPQHF; cdr3_nt: TGCGCCAGCAGGCGGAAGTGGGACCAGCCCCAGCATTTT
v_call: TRBV6-2/TRBV6-3; clone_size: few; j_call: TRBJ1-1; d_call: -; cdr3_aa: CASSYPRGGISNTEAFF; cdr3_nt: TGTGCCAGCAGTTACCCCAGGGGAGGGATTTCGAACACTGAAGCTTTCTTT
v_call: TRBV20-1; clone_size: many; j_call: TRBJ2-1; d_call: TRBD1; cdr3_aa: CSATPITGGVYNEQFF; cdr3_nt: TGCAGTGCTACTCCTATCACAGGGGGCGTTTACAATGAGCAGTTCTTC
v_call: TRBV19; clone_size: few; j_call: TRBJ1-1; d_call: -; cdr3_aa: CASSPGSAPTEAFF; cdr3_nt: TGTGCCAGTAGCCCAGGGTCCGCCCCCACGGAAGCTTTCTTT
v_call: TRBV29-1; clone_size: few; j_call: TRBJ1-3; d_call: -; cdr3_aa: CSVQGLGNTIYF; cdr3_nt: TGCAGCGTGCAGGGGCTCGGAAACACCATATATTTT
v_call: TRBV12-5; clone_size: many; j_call: TRBJ2-3; d_call: TRBD2; cdr3_aa: CASGLVASGGDTDTQYF; cdr3_nt: TGTGCTAGTGGTTTGGTAGCTAGCGGGGGGGACACAGATACGCAGTATTTT
v_call: TRBV27; clone_size: many; j_call: TRBJ1-6; d_call: TRBD1; cdr3_aa: CASTPTGFGSPLHF; cdr3_nt: TGTGCCAGCACCCCGACAGGGTTTGGTTCACCCCTCCACTTT
v_call: TRBV3-1; clone_size: -; j_call: TRBJ2-5; d_call: -; cdr3_aa: CASSQDGLNQETQYF; cdr3_nt: TGTGCCAGCAGCCAAGACGGGCTGAACCAAGAGACCCAGTACTTC
v_call: TRBV20-1; clone_size: -; j_call: TRBJ2-1; d_call: -; cdr3_aa: CSASGGPYNEQFF; cdr3_nt: TGCAGTGCTAGCGGAGGACCCTACAATGAGCAGTTCTTC
v_call: TRBV6-5; clone_size: many; j_call: TRBJ1-5; d_call: TRBD1; cdr3_aa: CASSSGTGGWEPQHF; cdr3_nt: TGTGCCAGCAGTAGCGGGACAGGGGGCTGGGAGCCCCAGCATTTT
v_call: TRBV6-5; clone_size: few; j_call: TRBJ1-2; d_call: TRBD1; cdr3_aa: CASSYTGGGYGYTF; cdr3_nt: TGTGCCAGCAGTTATACAGGGGGCGGCTATGGCTACACCTTC
v_call: TRBV20-1; clone_size: many; j_call: TRBJ2-7; d_call: TRBD2; cdr3_aa: CSARPRLAGDLYEQYF; cdr3_nt: TGCAGTGCTAGACCGCGACTAGCGGGGGACCTCTACGAGCAGTACTTC
v_call: TRBV9; clone_size: -; j_call: TRBJ2-7; d_call: -; cdr3_aa: CASSVNPASYEQYF; cdr3_nt: TGTGCCAGCAGCGTAAATCCAGCCTCCTACGAGCAGTACTTC
v_call: TRBV7-9; clone_size: -; j_call: TRBJ2-7; d_call: TRBD1; cdr3_aa: CARQGTGVHEQYF; cdr3_nt: TGTGCCAGACAAGGGACAGGGGTCCACGAGCAGTACTTC
v_call: TRBV28; clone_size: -; j_call: TRBJ2-1; d_call: -; cdr3_aa: CASSTASALSYNEQFF; cdr3_nt: TGTGCCAGCAGTACGGCTAGCGCGCTCTCCTACAATGAGCAGTTCTTC
v_call: TRBV11-2; clone_size: -; j_call: TRBJ2-1; d_call: -; cdr3_aa: CASSYTQGNEQFF; cdr3_nt: TGTGCCAGCAGCTACACTCAGGGCAATGAGCAGTTCTTC
v_call: TRBV12-3/TRBV12-4; clone_size: few; j_call: TRBJ2-3; d_call: TRBD2; cdr3_aa: CASLGLETSGRESDTQYF; cdr3_nt: TGTGCCAGCCTGGGTCTAGAAACTAGCGGGAGGGAGTCTGATACGCAGTATTTT
v_call: TRBV9; clone_size: few; j_call: TRBJ2-7; d_call: TRBD1; cdr3_aa: CASSVGQGEFYEQYF; cdr3_nt: TGTGCCAGCAGCGTAGGACAGGGGGAGTTCTACGAGCAGTACTTC
v_call: TRBV10-3; clone_size: many; j_call: TRBJ1-1; d_call: -; cdr3_aa: CAISDRYEAFF; cdr3_nt: TGTGCCATCAGTGACCGATATGAAGCTTTCTTT
v_call: TRBV21-1; clone_size: -; j_call: TRBJ2-7; d_call: -; cdr3_aa: CASSKVRGVRYEQYF; cdr3_nt: TGTGCCAGCAGCAAAGTCAGGGGAGTTCGGTACGAGCAGTACTTC
v_call: TRBV10-1; clone_size: -; j_call: TRBJ2-7; d_call: -; cdr3_aa: CASSDIPNEQYF; cdr3_nt: TGCGCCAGCAGTGATATACCCAACGAGCAGTACTTC
v_call: TRBV20-1; clone_size: -; j_call: TRBJ2-7; d_call: -; cdr3_aa: CSARGLQAYEQYF; cdr3_nt: TGCAGTGCTAGAGGCCTACAGGCCTACGAGCAGTACTTC
v_call: TRBV29-1; clone_size: few; j_call: TRBJ1-5; d_call: TRBD1; cdr3_aa: CSVASDRNQPQHF; cdr3_nt: TGCAGCGTTGCTTCGGACAGGAATCAGCCCCAGCATTTT
v_call: TRBV6-5; clone_size: many; j_call: TRBJ1-5; d_call: -; cdr3_aa: CASRVRADSNQPQHF; cdr3_nt: TGTGCCAGCAGGGTACGGGCGGATAGCAATCAGCCCCAGCATTTT
v_call: TRBV15; clone_size: few; j_call: TRBJ2-3; d_call: -; cdr3_aa: CATSPGGRRTDTQYF; cdr3_nt: TGTGCCACCAGCCCCGGCGGACGCCGCACAGATACGCAGTATTTT
v_call: TRBV12-3/TRBV12-4; clone_size: many; j_call: TRBJ2-3; d_call: TRBD1; cdr3_aa: CASSIGQGRTDTQYF; cdr3_nt: TGTGCCAGCAGTATCGGACAGGGGCGCACAGATACGCAGTATTTT
v_call: TRBV12-3/TRBV12-4; clone_size: many; j_call: TRBJ2-7; d_call: -; cdr3_aa: CASSFGGTSYEQYF; cdr3_nt: TGTGCCAGCAGTTTCGGAGGGACCTCCTACGAGCAGTACTTC
v_call: TRBV5-1; clone_size: many; j_call: TRBJ2-6; d_call: -; cdr3_aa: CASSPRSGANVLTF; cdr3_nt: TGCGCCAGCAGCCCTCGCTCTGGGGCCAACGTCCTGACTTTC
v_call: TRBV6-5; clone_size: few; j_call: TRBJ2-3; d_call: -; cdr3_aa: CASRWRGSTDTQYF; cdr3_nt: TGTGCCAGCCGGTGGCGGGGAAGCACAGATACGCAGTATTTT
v_call: TRBV6-2/TRBV6-3; clone_size: many; j_call: TRBJ2-7; d_call: -; cdr3_aa: CASSDWNRDEQYF; cdr3_nt: TGTGCCAGCAGCGACTGGAACAGGGACGAGCAGTACTTC
v_call: TRBV28; clone_size: few; j_call: TRBJ2-5; d_call: TRBD2; cdr3_aa: CASSTTGSGRRETQYF; cdr3_nt: TGTGCCAGCAGTACCACGGGAAGCGGGAGGCGCGAGACCCAGTACTTC
v_call: TRBV10-3; clone_size: -; j_call: TRBJ1-1; d_call: -; cdr3_aa: CAISSQGPEAFF; cdr3_nt: TGTGCCATCAGCTCACAGGGTCCTGAAGCTTTCTTT
v_call: TRBV28; clone_size: many; j_call: TRBJ2-7; d_call: TRBD1; cdr3_aa: CASSSLLGQLYEQYF; cdr3_nt: TGTGCCAGCAGCTCCTTACTGGGACAGCTCTACGAGCAGTACTTC
v_call: TRBV6-2/TRBV6-3; clone_size: -; j_call: TRBJ2-7; d_call: -; cdr3_aa: CASSYYRNSYEQYF; cdr3_nt: TGTGCCAGCAGTTACTACAGAAACTCCTACGAGCAGTACTTC
v_call: TRBV5-1; clone_size: -; j_call: TRBJ1-2; d_call: -; cdr3_aa: CASSLDPAVNYGYTF; cdr3_nt: TGCGCCAGCAGCTTGGACCCCGCCGTTAACTATGGCTACACCTTC
v_call: TRBV27; clone_size: -; j_call: TRBJ2-1; d_call: -; cdr3_aa: CASSSPDNYLGNEQFF; cdr3_nt: TGTGCCAGCAGTAGCCCGGACAACTATTTAGGGAATGAGCAGTTCTTC
v_call: TRBV7-9; clone_size: many; j_call: TRBJ2-7; d_call: TRBD1; cdr3_aa: CASRSGGASEQYF; cdr3_nt: TGTGCCAGCAGGTCAGGGGGCGCGAGCGAGCAGTACTTC
v_call: TRBV5-1; clone_size: many; j_call: TRBJ2-5; d_call: -; cdr3_aa: CASSLEAFYQETQYF; cdr3_nt: TGCGCCAGCAGCTTGGAAGCGTTTTACCAAGAGACCCAGTACTTC
v_call: TRBV29-1; clone_size: many; j_call: TRBJ1-4; d_call: -; cdr3_aa: CSVGAGSNEKLFF; cdr3_nt: TGCAGCGTTGGCGCAGGGAGTAATGAAAAACTGTTTTTT
v_call: TRBV12-3/TRBV12-4; clone_size: -; j_call: TRBJ2-1; d_call: -; cdr3_aa: CASSLSRVEQFF; cdr3_nt: TGTGCCAGCAGTTTATCCAGGGTTGAGCAGTTCTTC